Listed below are T cell receptor beta chains from one sample, sequenced in a study of OX40 agonist ivuxolimab in advanced cancers. Assay: immunoSEQ multiplex PCR; the TCRdb copy retains only in-frame clones and omits some. The repertoire holds approximately 90,000 clones, with about 88% as singletons. The starting material was CD4+ or CD8+ T cells sorted from blood, obtained in a trial of the OX40 agonist ivuxolimab. The source of these receptors is an adult with an advanced solid tumor such as melanoma, head and neck, liver or kidney cancer. The CDR3 runs from the conserved cysteine through the conserved F or W. A D gene is named only where the DNA matches it firmly. Some rows have no size entry. The others give once, few or many, or a class for an expanded clone.

size: once
V: TRBV5-1
D: TRBD2
J: TRBJ2-5
length: 15
DNA: TGCGCCAGCAGGAAAGGACTAGCGGGGGGAGAGACCCAGTACTTC
CDR3: CASRKGLAGGETQYF

size: .
V: TRBV6-4
D: .
J: TRBJ1-4
length: 15
DNA: TGTGCCAGCAGTGACTCGGTGGCAGGGGATGAAAAACTGTTTTTT
CDR3: CASSDSVAGDEKLFF

size: few
V: TRBV19
D: .
J: TRBJ1-6
length: 12
DNA: TGTGCCAGTAGTGTCGTCAATTCACCCCTCCACTTT
CDR3: CASSVVNSPLHF

size: .
V: TRBV7-8
D: TRBD1
J: TRBJ1-1
length: 16
DNA: TGTGCCAGCAGCTTAACTTTTGACAGGGCGAGGTCTGAAGCTTTCTTT
CDR3: CASSLTFDRARSEAFF

size: .
V: TRBV4-1
D: TRBD1
J: TRBJ1-6
length: 18
DNA: TGCGCCAGCAGCCAGGACGGGACAGAGAGCTCCTATAATTCACCCCTCCACTTT
CDR3: CASSQDGTESSYNSPLHF

size: .
V: TRBV11-2
D: .
J: TRBJ2-1
length: 11
DNA: TGTGCCAGCAGCTCCTCCAATGAGCAGTTCTTC
CDR3: CASSSSNEQFF

size: once
V: TRBV4-1
D: .
J: TRBJ2-1
length: 12
DNA: TGCGCCAGCAGCTCAGTCGGGGACGTGCAGTTCTTC
CDR3: CASSSVGDVQFF

size: .
V: TRBV7-9
D: .
J: TRBJ2-3
length: 13
DNA: TGTGCCAGCAGCCCCCGGGGCCCAGATACGCAGTATTTT
CDR3: CASSPRGPDTQYF

size: .
V: TRBV19
D: TRBD1
J: TRBJ2-5
length: 17
DNA: TGTGCCAGTAGTCGTAGGAGACAGGGATCGCTTTCGGAGACCCAGTACTTC
CDR3: CASSRRRQGSLSETQYF

size: .
V: TRBV5-1
D: .
J: TRBJ2-7
length: 15
DNA: TGCGCCAGCAGCTTGTGGCAGGTTAGCTCCTACGAGCAGTACTTC
CDR3: CASSLWQVSSYEQYF

size: .
V: TRBV18
D: TRBD1
J: TRBJ1-2
length: 14
DNA: TGTGCCAGCTCACCACCGGTAGGGGGCAATGGCTACACCTTC
CDR3: CASSPPVGGNGYTF

size: .
V: TRBV7-2
D: .
J: TRBJ2-3
length: 15
DNA: TGTGCCAGCAGCCTCCGACTAGGACGCACAGATACGCAGTATTTT
CDR3: CASSLRLGRTDTQYF

size: .
V: TRBV4-3
D: .
J: TRBJ1-5
length: 15
DNA: TGCGCCAGCAGCCAGGGGACTACCCAAAATCAGCCCCAGCATTTT
CDR3: CASSQGTTQNQPQHF

size: .
V: TRBV5-1
D: TRBD2
J: TRBJ2-1
length: 15
DNA: TGCGCCAGCAGCTTGGGTGGCGGGGGGTACAATGAGCAGTTCTTC
CDR3: CASSLGGGGYNEQFF

size: few
V: TRBV27
D: .
J: TRBJ1-5
length: 14
DNA: TGTGCCAGCAGAGGTCAGGGCGGCAATCAGCCCCAGCATTTT
CDR3: CASRGQGGNQPQHF

size: few
V: TRBV7-9
D: .
J: TRBJ2-7
length: 16
DNA: TGTGCCAGCAGTCCCCGGGTGGTAGTTCCCTCCTACGAGCAGTACTTC
CDR3: CASSPRVVVPSYEQYF

size: .
V: TRBV11-2
D: TRBD1
J: TRBJ2-3
length: 16
DNA: TGTGCCAGCAGAACCAGGACAGGAGATCTCACAGATACGCAGTATTTT
CDR3: CASRTRTGDLTDTQYF

size: .
V: TRBV10-3
D: .
J: TRBJ2-2
length: 14
DNA: TGTGCCATCAGAACAGAGGCTAACACCGGAGAGCTGTTTTTT
CDR3: CAIRTEANTGELFF

size: .
V: TRBV7-3
D: TRBD2
J: TRBJ2-2
length: 16
DNA: TGTGCCAGCAGCCCCCCGGCGGGGGGGCCGAACGGGGAGCTGTTTTTT
CDR3: CASSPPAGGPNGELFF

size: few
V: TRBV7-3
D: .
J: TRBJ2-7
length: 13
DNA: TGTGCCAGCAGCTTTGATAAGGGTTACGAGCAGTACTTC
CDR3: CASSFDKGYEQYF

size: .
V: TRBV7-3
D: .
J: TRBJ2-5
length: 14
DNA: TGTGCCAGCAGTCCAGGACTTTACAAAGAGACCCAGTACTTC
CDR3: CASSPGLYKETQYF

size: few
V: TRBV5-6
D: .
J: TRBJ1-6
length: 15
DNA: TGTGCCAGCAGCGCGGGACTCCTCGATAATTCACCCCTCCACTTT
CDR3: CASSAGLLDNSPLHF

size: .
V: TRBV19
D: .
J: TRBJ1-4
length: 13
DNA: TGTGCCAGTAGTAGTCGGGCCCATGAAAAACTGTTTTTT
CDR3: CASSSRAHEKLFF

size: .
V: TRBV4-1
D: .
J: TRBJ1-2
length: 15
DNA: TGCGCCAGCAGCCAAGTAAGGGCGCCCTTCCCCGGCTACACCTTC
CDR3: CASSQVRAPFPGYTF

size: .
V: TRBV7-2
D: .
J: TRBJ2-5
length: 15
DNA: TGTGCCAGCAGCCCGGAAGGAGTGACGCAAGAGACCCAGTACTTC
CDR3: CASSPEGVTQETQYF

size: .
V: TRBV29-1
D: .
J: TRBJ2-1
length: 11
DNA: TGCAGCGTTGAAGGTCGTAATGAGCAGTTCTTC
CDR3: CSVEGRNEQFF

size: .
V: TRBV5-1
D: .
J: TRBJ2-1
length: 15
DNA: TGCGCCAGCAGCTTGGGGGGGCTCGGATACAATGAGCAGTTCTTC
CDR3: CASSLGGLGYNEQFF

size: .
V: TRBV18
D: .
J: TRBJ1-5
length: 13
DNA: TGTGCCAGCTCACCATCCGGAGATCAGCCCCAGCATTTT
CDR3: CASSPSGDQPQHF

size: .
V: TRBV7-2
D: TRBD2
J: TRBJ2-2
length: 16
DNA: TGTGCCAGCAGCTTATTGGGACTAGCGAACACCGGGGAGCTGTTTTTT
CDR3: CASSLLGLANTGELFF

size: .
V: TRBV9
D: .
J: TRBJ2-1
length: 12
DNA: TGTGCCAGCAGCGTACAGGACAATGAGCAGTTCTTC
CDR3: CASSVQDNEQFF

size: .
V: TRBV4-1
D: TRBD2
J: TRBJ2-1
length: 16
DNA: TGCGCCAGCAGCCTCCTCCTAGCGGGGTACTACAATGAGCAGTTCTTC
CDR3: CASSLLLAGYYNEQFF